A selection of T cell receptor beta chains follows, all from one sample in a study of cytomegalovirus exposure and HLA in healthy donors. TCRdb's table, derived via immunoSEQ multiplex PCR, lists solely in-frame clones and lacks some. The sample shows 100,000 to 150,000 clones, around 75% of them seen only once. What was sequenced was PBMCs. These receptors came from a woman aged 50 to 60 in good health and CMV-seropositive. Both conserved end residues are part of each CDR3. D genes are given only for firm matches. Expanded clones are given a class, and other clones once, few, many or no size at all.

j_call v_call clone_size d_call cdr3_nt cdr3_aa
TRBJ1-2 TRBV19 once TRBD1 TGTGCCAGTAGTCCCACACCGGGACAGAGCCCTATTGGCTACACCTTC CASSPTPGQSPIGYTF
TRBJ2-7 TRBV5-1 once TRBD2 TGCGCCAGCAGCGTAGCGGGAGAGGGGGACGAGCAGTACTTC CASSVAGEGDEQYF
TRBJ2-5 TRBV7-2 NA NA TGTGCCAGCAGCTTGGGGCGGGAGACCCAGTACTTC CASSLGRETQYF
TRBJ2-1 TRBV19 NA NA TGTGCCAGTAGCCCCGGTCTAGAGCCGAGTGAGCAGTTCTTC CASSPGLEPSEQFF
TRBJ2-1 TRBV2 NA TRBD2 TGTGCCAGCAGTGAAAGGGAGGGTGAGCAGTTCTTC CASSEREGEQFF
TRBJ1-2 TRBV7-9 NA TRBD1 TGTGCCGCGGACAGGGTAGCCTATGGCTACACCTTC CAADRVAYGYTF
TRBJ2-1 TRBV7-6 once NA TGTGCCAGCAGCTTACCTCGAGGGGGGGCTAGCTCCTACAATGAGCAGTTCTTC CASSLPRGGASSYNEQFF
TRBJ2-7 TRBV7-2 once NA TGTGCCAGCAGCTTAGCAGGGGACGAGCAGTACTTC CASSLAGDEQYF
TRBJ1-2 TRBV9 NA NA TGTGCCAGCAGCGCGGGACCGGGGGGCGAATTAATCGGCTACACCTTC CASSAGPGGELIGYTF
TRBJ1-2 TRBV6-6 NA TRBD1 TGTGCCAGCAGTTACGGAAGGGACAGTCCCTATGGCTACACCTTC CASSYGRDSPYGYTF
TRBJ2-5 TRBV10-3 NA TRBD2 TGTGCCATCAGTGAAATGGGGGGGACTAGCGAGACCCAGTACTTC CAISEMGGTSETQYF
TRBJ1-1 TRBV7-3 NA NA TGTGCCAGCAGCTTACGGGGGGGCGCGAACACTGAAGCTTTCTTT CASSLRGGANTEAFF
TRBJ2-7 TRBV4-3 NA TRBD1 TGCGCCAGCAGCCACTGGACAGGGGACTACGAGCAGTACTTC CASSHWTGDYEQYF
TRBJ1-2 TRBV6-5 NA NA TGTGCCAGCAGTTACGGTGCAGGCCGTAACTATGGCTACACCTTC CASSYGAGRNYGYTF
TRBJ1-1 TRBV2 few NA TGTGCCAGCAGTGAGGAGGGAATGAACACTGAAGCTTTCTTT CASSEEGMNTEAFF
TRBJ2-3 TRBV6-5 NA NA TGTGCCAGCACCACGGACGGCGGGAGCACAGATACGCAGTATTTT CASTTDGGSTDTQYF
TRBJ1-2 TRBV6-1 NA NA TGTGCCAGCAGGCTTACAGGGATGAACTATGGCTACACCTTC CASRLTGMNYGYTF
TRBJ2-7 TRBV28 NA NA TGTGCCAGCAGTTTGGGACTGCCAAAGTACGAGCAGTACTTC CASSLGLPKYEQYF
TRBJ1-1 TRBV6-1 NA TRBD1 TGTGCCAGCAGTGATGGGACAGGGGGGAACACTGAAGCTTTCTTT CASSDGTGGNTEAFF
TRBJ1-2 TRBV6-6 few TRBD1 TGTGCCAGCACCTTTACAGGGGGCTCAAACTATGGCTACACCTTC CASTFTGGSNYGYTF
TRBJ2-1 TRBV4-2 NA TRBD2 TGTGCCAGCAGCCGAGAGCGGGAGTCGTACAATGAGCAGTTCTTC CASSRERESYNEQFF
TRBJ2-3 TRBV13 NA TRBD2 TGTGCCAGCAGCCAAATTAGCGGGGGGGACACAGATACGCAGTATTTT CASSQISGGDTDTQYF
TRBJ2-3 TRBV6-5 medium-sized TRBD2 TGTGCCAGCAGTTGGACCGGGACTAGCGGGACAGATACGCAGTATTTT CASSWTGTSGTDTQYF
TRBJ2-2 TRBV7-3 NA NA TGTGCCAGCAGCCCCCCGACAGACACCGGGGAGCTGTTTTTT CASSPPTDTGELFF
TRBJ1-1 TRBV5-1 NA TRBD1 TGCGCCAGCGGTCCGGGACAGGGCACTGAAGCTTTCTTT CASGPGQGTEAFF
TRBJ1-1 TRBV4-3 NA NA TGCGCCAGCAGCCAAGTACGGGGCACTGAAGCTTTCTTT CASSQVRGTEAFF
TRBJ1-4 TRBV10-1 NA NA TGCGCCACAACAGCACCCAAGGATGAAAAACTGTTTTTT CATTAPKDEKLFF
TRBJ1-2 TRBV7-2 NA TRBD1 TGTGCCAGCAGCTTAGAAGGGACAGTTTATGGCTACACCTTC CASSLEGTVYGYTF
TRBJ2-7 TRBV7-8 NA NA TGTGCCAGCAGCCGGACAGTTTCCTACGAGCAGTACTTC CASSRTVSYEQYF
TRBJ2-1 TRBV2 NA NA TGTGCCAGCAGACCTCGACAGGGACTCTACAATGAGCAGTTCTTC CASRPRQGLYNEQFF
TRBJ2-2 TRBV19 NA TRBD2 TGTGCCAGTAGTATAGGGCTAGCGGGAGCCCGCGGGGGGGAGCTGTTTTTT CASSIGLAGARGGELFF